There are many counts of the clone carrying this TCR beta chain. TCRdb analysed the RT-PCR reads with MiXCR anew, one entry per CDR3 protein. Of hundreds of thousands of distinct CDR3 sequences in the sample, 15% to 17% were seen once. The CDR3 has 16 residues. V was cut by 3 bases and J by 5 bases, with 19 bases left in between. Germline loops: CDR1 KGHSH, CDR2 LQKENI. These data come from a study of response to subunit inactivated influenza vaccine. This sequence joins TRBV18 and TRBJ2-5; D ambiguous. The starting material was PBMCs from blood, obtained about 13 days after vaccination. The clonotype comes from a middle-aged man who received an inactivated influenza vaccine. CDR3 DNA: TGTGCCAGCTCACCCTTTACCACCGGCGGTCTGGAGACCCAGTACTTC. This gives the protein CASSPFTTGGLETQYF.